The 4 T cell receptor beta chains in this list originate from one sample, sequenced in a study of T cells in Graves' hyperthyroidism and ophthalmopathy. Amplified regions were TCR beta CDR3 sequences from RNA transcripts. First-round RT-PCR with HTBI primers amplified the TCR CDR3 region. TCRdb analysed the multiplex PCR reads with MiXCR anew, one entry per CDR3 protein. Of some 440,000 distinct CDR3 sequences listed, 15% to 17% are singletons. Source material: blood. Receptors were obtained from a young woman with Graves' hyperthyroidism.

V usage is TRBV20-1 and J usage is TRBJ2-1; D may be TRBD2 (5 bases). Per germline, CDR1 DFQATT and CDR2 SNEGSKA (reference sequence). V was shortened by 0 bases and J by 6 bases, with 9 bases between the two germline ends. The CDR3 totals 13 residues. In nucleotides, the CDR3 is TGCAGTGCTAGAGAGGTGACTACCAATGAGCAGTTCTTC. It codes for CSAREVTTNEQFF.

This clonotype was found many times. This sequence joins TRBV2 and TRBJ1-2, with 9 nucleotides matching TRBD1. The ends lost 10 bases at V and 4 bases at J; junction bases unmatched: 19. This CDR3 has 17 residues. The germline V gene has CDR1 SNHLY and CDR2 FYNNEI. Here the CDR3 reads CATTTGTGRSRFYGYTF. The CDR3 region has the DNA TGTGCCACCACTACCGGGACAGGGAGGAGTCGTTTCTATGGCTACACCTTC.

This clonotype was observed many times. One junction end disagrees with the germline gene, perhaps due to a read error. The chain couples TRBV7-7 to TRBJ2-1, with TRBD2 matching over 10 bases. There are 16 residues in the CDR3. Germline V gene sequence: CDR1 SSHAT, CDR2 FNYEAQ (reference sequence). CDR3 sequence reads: CASSPETSGKANEQFF. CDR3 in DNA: TGTGCTAGCAGCCCTGAAACTAGCGGGAAGGCGAATGAGCAGTTCTTC.

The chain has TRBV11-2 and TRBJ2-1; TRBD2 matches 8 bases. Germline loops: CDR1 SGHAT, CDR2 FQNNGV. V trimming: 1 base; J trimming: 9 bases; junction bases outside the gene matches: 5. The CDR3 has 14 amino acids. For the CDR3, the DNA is TGTGCCAGCAGCTTAGCCGGGACTAGTATTGAGCAGTTCTTC. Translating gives CASSLAGTSIEQFF.